Following are 10 T cell receptor beta chains from one sample sequenced in a study of T cells in women clearing cervical HPV infection. This table comes from immunoSEQ multiplex PCR, and its TCRdb copy is limited to in-frame clones, with some not included. This sample lists about 24,000 clones; its ten largest clones have about 5%. Sequences were obtained from blood buffy coat. The origin of the receptors is a woman between 18 and 69 years old with a cervical HPV16 infection that either progressed to CIN3+ or cleared (not recorded which).

Concerning this clone: The read gets to within 3 residues of the CDR3 end, and the germline J gene fills in the rest. V usage is TRBV2 and J usage is TRBJ1-6; 7 positions match TRBD1. The CDR3 loop spans 17 amino acids. Germline-derived CDR1 and CDR2 are SNHLY and FYNNEI. V lost 3 bases and J lost 1; bases outside the gene matches: 6. CDR3 sequence: CASSEEQGRSYNSPLHF. The covered CDR3 bases are TGTGCCAGCAGTGAGGAACAGGGGAGGTCCTATAATTCACCC.

Of note for this clone: The CDR3 goes on 3 residues after the read ends, and that part is filled in from the germline J gene. This chain links TRBV10-3 with TRBJ2-3; D may be TRBD1 (5 bases). The CDR3 runs 15 residues. V was pared by 2 bases and J by 0 bases, with 9 bases between. The germline V gene encodes CDR1 ENHRY and CDR2 SYGVKD. CDR3 loop: CAISEPRQSTDTQYF. The CDR3 bases that were read are TGTGCCATCAGTGAGCCGAGACAGAGCACAGATACG.

Of note for this clone: From the germline J gene comes the end of the CDR3, since the read stops 3 residues before it. The V and J genes are TRBV13 and TRBJ1-3; D unclear. This CDR3 has 13 residues. The germline CDR1 and CDR2 sequences are PRHDT and FYEKMQ (reference sequence). Between the trimmed V and J ends, which lost 6 bases and 8 bases, there was a span of 14 bases. CDR3 amino acids: CASSKTVRHTIYF. The sequenced CDR3 bases are TGTGCCAGCAGTAAAACCGTGCGCCACACC.

Details on this clone: With the read ending 3 residues before the CDR3 end, the germline J gene is used to fill in that end. The chain links TRBV2 to TRBJ1-1; tentatively, D is TRBD1 (5 bases). V lost 5 bases, J lost 2 bases, and 15 bases lay in between. This CDR3 has 15 residues. Per germline, CDR1 SNHLY and CDR2 FYNNEI. The CDR3 loop is CASSQDTGFNTEAFF. The sequenced CDR3 bases are TGTGCCAGCAGTCAGGATACAGGATTTAACACTGAA.

Points on this clone: The read terminates 3 residues ahead of where the CDR3 ends, so the germline J gene completes it. V gene TRBV4-1 combines with J gene TRBJ2-7; 7 bases agree with TRBD1. The CDR3 contains 18 residues. The germline gives CDR1 MGHRA, CDR2 YSYEKL. The V and J ends lost 3 bases and 3 bases, in that order; junction bases with no gene match: 17. The DNA read from the CDR3 is TGCGCCAGCAGCCAGGGGGACAGTAACTTCCTTCCTTACTACGAG. Its protein product is CASSQGDSNFLPYYE. The CDR3 in full is CASSQGDSNFLPYYEQYF.

A note on this clone: Read coverage stops 3 residues before the CDR3 terminus; the germline J gene supplies the remainder. This chain joins TRBV7-8 and TRBJ1-2; D not certain. The CDR3 has 14 amino acids. CDR1 SGHVS and CDR2 FQNEAQ come from the germline V gene. The CDR3 is CASSSIERSYDYTF. The part of the CDR3 DNA that was read is TGTGCCAGCAGCTCCATCGAGCGGTCCTACGAC.

As to this clone: From the germline J gene comes the end of the CDR3, since the read stops 3 residues before it. The chain has TRBV19 and TRBJ1-1; TRBD1 matches at 12 bases. Germline V gene lookup returns CDR1 LNHDA and CDR2 SQIVND (reference sequence). CDR3 size: 19 residues. Losses at the gene ends were 7 bases for V and 4 bases for J; bases not matched to a gene: 19. CDR3 DNA (partial): TGTGCCAGTATGTGGGTGTGGACGAGGGACAGGGGGCCTTTCACTGAA. Its translation: CASMWVWTRDRGPFTE. The CDR3, in full, reads CASMWVWTRDRGPFTEAFF.

About this clone: The read finishes 3 residues shy of the CDR3 end, and the germline J gene is used to complete it. The gene calls are TRBV30 and TRBJ1-2, with 10 bases identical to TRBD1. Per the germline V gene, CDR1 is GTSNPN and CDR2 is SVGIG (reference sequence). Trimming took 2 bases from V and 6 from J; bases not matched to a gene: 6. This CDR3 is 14 amino acids long. The DNA read from the CDR3 is TGTGCCTGGAGTCCCACCGGGACAGGGGATGGC. Protein: CAWSPTGTGDG. The full CDR3 is CAWSPTGTGDGYTF.

The CDR3 loop reads CAWSGGLAGGQETQYF. CDR3 DNA, as far as it was read: TGTGCCTGGAGCGGAGGACTAGCGGGAGGACAAGAGACG. The V and J genes are TRBV30 and TRBJ2-3, with 14 bases identical to TRBD2. The CDR3 extends 3 residues past the end of the read, so its final part is completed from the germline J gene. This CDR3 is 16 amino acids long. Germline loops: CDR1 GTSNPN, CDR2 SVGIG (reference sequence). Variable domain in full (rest from reference TRBV30 and TRBJ2-3): SQTIHQWPATLVQPVGSPLSLECTVEGTSNPNLYWYRQAAGRGLQLLFYSVGIGQISSEVPQNLSASRPQDRQFILSSKKLLLSDSGFYLCAWSGGLAGGQETQYFGPGTRLTVL.

Regarding this clone: The read ends 3 residues shy of where the CDR3 ends; the end is completed using the germline J gene. The chain joins TRBV6-1 to TRBJ2-3, with D perhaps given as TRBD1 or TRBD2 (6 bases each). Germline V gene data show CDR1 as MNHNS and CDR2 as SASEGT. This CDR3 contains 16 residues. CDR3 residues: CASSARRGNSNQPQYF. The CDR3 bases that were read are TGTGCCAGCAGTGCTAGGAGGGGGAATAGCAATCAGCCG.